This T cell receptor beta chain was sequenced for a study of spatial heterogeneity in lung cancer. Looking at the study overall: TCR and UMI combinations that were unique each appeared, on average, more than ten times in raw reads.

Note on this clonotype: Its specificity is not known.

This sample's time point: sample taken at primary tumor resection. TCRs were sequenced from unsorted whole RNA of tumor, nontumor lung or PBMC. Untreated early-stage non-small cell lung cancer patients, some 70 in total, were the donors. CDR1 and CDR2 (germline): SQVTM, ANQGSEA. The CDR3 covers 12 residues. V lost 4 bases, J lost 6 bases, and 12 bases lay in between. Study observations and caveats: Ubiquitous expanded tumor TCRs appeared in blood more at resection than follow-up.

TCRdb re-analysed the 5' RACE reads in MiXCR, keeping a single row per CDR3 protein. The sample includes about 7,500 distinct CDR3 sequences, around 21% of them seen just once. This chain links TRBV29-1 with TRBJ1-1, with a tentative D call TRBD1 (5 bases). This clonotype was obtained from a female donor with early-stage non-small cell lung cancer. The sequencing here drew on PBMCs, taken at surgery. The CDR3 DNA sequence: TGCAGCGTTGTGGGGCCGGAACCTGAAGCTTTCTTT. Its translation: CSVVGPEPEAFF.